There are a few counts of the clone carrying this T cell receptor (beta chain). Antigen unknown. Sequencing of the DNA from cultured CD4+ T cells was carried out with the Oncomine TCR Beta short-read assay. TCRdb independently ran MiXCR on the PCR reads; one entry per CDR3 protein. The sample shows around 30,000 distinct CDR3 sequences, over 30% of them seen only once. This entry is derived from a study of vaccination and CD4 T cells after COVID-19. For the study at large: Cultures that served as controls received a CEFX pool, an HIV-1 Nef pool, or no peptide.

CDR3 length: 14 residues. The germline gives CDR1 MNHEY, CDR2 SMNVEV (reference sequence). V lost 10 bases, J lost 1 base, and 7 bases stayed unmatched. Documented time point: late sampling 161 to 241 days after vaccination in a few convalescent patients. The sample's treatment: approximately nine-day PBMC culture with coronavirus spike peptide pools or control peptides (ViraFEST assay). IL-2 (about 10 IU/ml) and peptide pools (around 9.6 ug/ml) were added to cultures of over 1.5 million PBMCs per well. Half-medium replacement with fresh IL-2 medium took place on days 3 and 7. The J gene is TRBJ1-3, the V gene TRBV27, with 7 bases identical to TRBD1. The sample was CD4+ T cells from blood, cultured in vitro, taken about 7 months after SARS-CoV-2 vaccination. The sequence was obtained from a human donor who had recovered from COVID-19. CDR3 in amino acids: CAKGTTGSGNTIYF. In DNA, the CDR3 is TGTGCCAAAGGTACGACAGGGTCTGGAAACACCATATATTTT.